This T cell receptor beta chain is from a study of Ad26.COV2.S vaccination and SARS-CoV-2 variants. About the study: Enrolled in COV1001, the donor was in the Ad26.COV2.S trial arm, which received the vaccine.

Comments on this clone: Its antigen is as yet unknown.

Data came from immunoSEQ multiplex PCR; TCRdb stores just in-frame clones and leaves some out. The sample includes a few hundred thousand clones, about 93% seen only once; the top ten take 12%. The treatment here: roughly 18 received Ad26.COV2.S at low or high dose, single or two shots; several received placebo; per-sample allocation not given. Repertoires come from day 63 after the first vaccine or placebo injection. Expression of Wuhan-strain SARS-CoV-2 spike came from the Ad26 vector that formed the vaccine. Findings and limits, study-wide: Considerable breadth of spike-specific CD8+ and CD4+ T cell responses has reportedly been documented following vaccination. The TCR breadth and depth analyses may have produced an underestimate of total T cell responses.

CDR3 length: 16 amino acids. Trimming at V came to 5 bases and at J to 6 bases, leaving 10 bases not matched to a gene. Germline V gene sequence: CDR1 SGHAT, CDR2 FQNNGV. The material sequenced was peripheral blood, taken in a trial of Ad26.COV2.S vaccine versus placebo. This clonotype originated in a person aged 18-60 years who received the Ad26.COV2.S COVID-19 vaccine or a placebo. J is TRBJ2-2 and V is TRBV11-2; 9 nucleotides line up with TRBD2. This chain's CDR3 is CASSRPAGGGPGELFF. CDR3 DNA sequence: TGTGCCAGCAGCCGTCCCGCGGGAGGGGGCCCCGGGGAGCTGTTTTTT.